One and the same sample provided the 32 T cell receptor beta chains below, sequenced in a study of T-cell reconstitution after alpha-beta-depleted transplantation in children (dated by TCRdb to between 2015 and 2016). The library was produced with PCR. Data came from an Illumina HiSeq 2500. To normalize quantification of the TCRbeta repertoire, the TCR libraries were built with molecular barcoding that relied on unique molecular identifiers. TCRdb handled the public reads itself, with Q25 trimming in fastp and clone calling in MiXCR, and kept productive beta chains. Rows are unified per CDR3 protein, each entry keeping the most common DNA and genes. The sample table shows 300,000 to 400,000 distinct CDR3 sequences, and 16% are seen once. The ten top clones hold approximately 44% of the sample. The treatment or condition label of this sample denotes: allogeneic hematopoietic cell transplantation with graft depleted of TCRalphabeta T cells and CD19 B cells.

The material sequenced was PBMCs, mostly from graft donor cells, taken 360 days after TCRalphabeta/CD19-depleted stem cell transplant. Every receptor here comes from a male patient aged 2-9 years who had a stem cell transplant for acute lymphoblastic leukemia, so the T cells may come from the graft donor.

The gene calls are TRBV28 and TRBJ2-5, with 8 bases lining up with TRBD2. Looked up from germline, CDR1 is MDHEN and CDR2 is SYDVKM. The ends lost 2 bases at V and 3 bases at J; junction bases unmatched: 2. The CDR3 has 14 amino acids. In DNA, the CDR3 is TGTGCCAGCAGTTTAAAACTAGCGGAAGAGACCCAGTACTTC. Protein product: CASSLKLAEETQYF.

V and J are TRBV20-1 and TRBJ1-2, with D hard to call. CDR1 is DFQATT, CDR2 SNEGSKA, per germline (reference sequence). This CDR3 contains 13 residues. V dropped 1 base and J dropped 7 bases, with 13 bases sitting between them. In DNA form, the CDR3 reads TGCAGTGCTAGAGTCCAATCGGGCGGTGGCTACACCTTC. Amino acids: CSARVQSGGGYTF.

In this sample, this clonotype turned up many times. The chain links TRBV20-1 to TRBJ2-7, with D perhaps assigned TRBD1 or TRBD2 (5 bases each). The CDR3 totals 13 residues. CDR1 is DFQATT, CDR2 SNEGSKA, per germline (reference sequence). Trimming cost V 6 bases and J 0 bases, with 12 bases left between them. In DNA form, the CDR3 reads TGCAGTGCCTCGGGGCGGAGCTCCTACGAGCAGTACTTC. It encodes CSASGRSSYEQYF.

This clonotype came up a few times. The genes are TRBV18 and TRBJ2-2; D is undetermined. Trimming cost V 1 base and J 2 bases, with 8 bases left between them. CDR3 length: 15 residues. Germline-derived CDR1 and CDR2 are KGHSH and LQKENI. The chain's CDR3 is CASSPLTLNTGELFF. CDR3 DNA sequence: TGTGCCAGCTCACCACTGACTCTAAACACCGGGGAGCTGTTTTTT.

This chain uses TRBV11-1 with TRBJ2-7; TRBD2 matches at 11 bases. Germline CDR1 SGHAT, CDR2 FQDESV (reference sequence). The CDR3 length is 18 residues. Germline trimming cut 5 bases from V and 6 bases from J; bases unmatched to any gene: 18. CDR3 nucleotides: TGTGCCAGCAGCCCCCCTTTTATACTAGCGGGAGTTATAAGCGAGCAGTACTTC. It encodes CASSPPFILAGVISEQYF.

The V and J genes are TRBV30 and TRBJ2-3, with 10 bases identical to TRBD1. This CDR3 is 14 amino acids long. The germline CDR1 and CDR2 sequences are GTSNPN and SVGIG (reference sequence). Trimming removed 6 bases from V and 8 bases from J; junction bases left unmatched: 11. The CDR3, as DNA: TGTGCCTGTGTCCCGGGACAGGGGAGGGGTACGCAGTATTTT. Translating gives CACVPGQGRGTQYF.

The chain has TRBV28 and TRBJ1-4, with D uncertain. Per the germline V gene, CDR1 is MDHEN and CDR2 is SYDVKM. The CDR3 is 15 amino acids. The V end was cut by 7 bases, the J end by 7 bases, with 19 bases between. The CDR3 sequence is CASTARPNRGEKLFF. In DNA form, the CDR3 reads TGTGCCAGCACCGCTAGACCCAACCGAGGTGAAAAACTGTTTTTT.

This CDR3 is CASSLPGTGELFF. The CDR3 coding sequence is TGTGCCAGCAGTTTACCAGGGACCGGGGAGCTGTTTTTT. V is TRBV28 and J is TRBJ2-2; tentative D call: TRBD1 (5 bases). The CDR3 length is 13 residues. CDR1 and CDR2 (germline): MDHEN, SYDVKM. Trimming cost V 2 bases and J 5 bases, with 6 bases left between them.

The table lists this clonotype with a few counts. The CDR3 DNA reads TGCGCCAGCAGCCCACGGGAAGACAGGGACGCCGATTCACCCCTCCACTTT. Amino acid sequence: CASSPREDRDADSPLHF. The chain couples TRBV4-3 to TRBJ1-6, with 7 bases matching TRBD1. The V and J ends lost 4 bases and 8 bases, in that order; junction bases with no gene match: 14. The CDR3 length is 17 residues. Per the germline V gene, CDR1 is LGHNA and CDR2 is YSLEER.

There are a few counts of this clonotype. CDR3 coding DNA: TGCGCCACCTCAGCGGGAGACTCCGTAGACGAGCAGTACTTC. It is translated as CATSAGDSVDEQYF. V gene TRBV5-1 combines with J gene TRBJ2-7; TRBD2 matches at 8 bases. CDR3 size: 14 residues. Germline V gives CDR1 SGHRS, CDR2 YFSETQ. V shed 9 bases and J 5 bases; nucleotides not matched to a gene: 13.

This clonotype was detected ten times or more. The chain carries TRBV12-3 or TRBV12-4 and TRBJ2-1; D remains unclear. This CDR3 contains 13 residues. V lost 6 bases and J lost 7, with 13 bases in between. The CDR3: CASRPDAGNEQFF. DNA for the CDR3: TGTGCCAGCAGACCAGATGCTGGGAATGAGCAGTTCTTC.

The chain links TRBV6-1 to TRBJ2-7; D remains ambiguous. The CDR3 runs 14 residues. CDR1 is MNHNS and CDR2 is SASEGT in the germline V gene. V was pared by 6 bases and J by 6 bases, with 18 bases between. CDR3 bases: TGTGCCAGCAGCAACACGGACCTCCCCTTCGAGCAGTACTTC. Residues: CASSNTDLPFEQYF.

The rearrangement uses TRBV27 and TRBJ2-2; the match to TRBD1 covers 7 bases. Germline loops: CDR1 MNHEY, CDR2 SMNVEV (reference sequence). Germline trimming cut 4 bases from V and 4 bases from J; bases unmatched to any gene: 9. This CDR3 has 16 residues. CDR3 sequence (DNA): TGTGCCAGCAGTTCCTTATTAAGACAGGGCACCGGGGAGCTGTTTTTT. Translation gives CASSSLLRQGTGELFF.

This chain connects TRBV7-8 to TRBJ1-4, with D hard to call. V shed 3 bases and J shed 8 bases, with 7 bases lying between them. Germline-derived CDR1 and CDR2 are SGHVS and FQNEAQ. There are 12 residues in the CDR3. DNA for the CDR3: TGTGCCAGCAGCTTGGGTTGGGAAAAACTGTTTTTT. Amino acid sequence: CASSLGWEKLFF.

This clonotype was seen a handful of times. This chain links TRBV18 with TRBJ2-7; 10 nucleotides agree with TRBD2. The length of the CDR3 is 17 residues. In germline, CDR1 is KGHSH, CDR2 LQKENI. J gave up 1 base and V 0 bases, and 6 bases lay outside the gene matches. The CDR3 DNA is TGTGCCAGCTCACCACCCAACTCACTAGCGGGATCCTACGAGCAGTACTTC. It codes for CASSPPNSLAGSYEQYF.

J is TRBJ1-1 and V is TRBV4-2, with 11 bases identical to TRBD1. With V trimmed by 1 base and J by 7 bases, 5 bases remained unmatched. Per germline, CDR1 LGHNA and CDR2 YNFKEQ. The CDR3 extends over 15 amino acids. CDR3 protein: CASSQVGTGGIEAFF. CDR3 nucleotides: TGTGCCAGCAGCCAAGTTGGGACAGGGGGAATTGAAGCTTTCTTT.

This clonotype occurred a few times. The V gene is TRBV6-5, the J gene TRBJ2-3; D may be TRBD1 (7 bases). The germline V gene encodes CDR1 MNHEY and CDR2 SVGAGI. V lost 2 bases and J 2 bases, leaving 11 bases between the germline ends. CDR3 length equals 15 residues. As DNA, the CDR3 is TGTGCCAGCAGTTACGCAGGGGGGCTCACAGATACGCAGTATTTT. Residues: CASSYAGGLTDTQYF.

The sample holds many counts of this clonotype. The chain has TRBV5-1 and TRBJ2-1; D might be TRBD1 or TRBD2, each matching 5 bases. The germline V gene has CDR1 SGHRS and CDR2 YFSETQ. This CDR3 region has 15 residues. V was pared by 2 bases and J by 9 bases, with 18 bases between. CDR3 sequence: CASSFTLGPSIEQFF. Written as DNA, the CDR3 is TGCGCCAGCAGCTTTACCTTGGGACCTAGCATTGAGCAGTTCTTC.

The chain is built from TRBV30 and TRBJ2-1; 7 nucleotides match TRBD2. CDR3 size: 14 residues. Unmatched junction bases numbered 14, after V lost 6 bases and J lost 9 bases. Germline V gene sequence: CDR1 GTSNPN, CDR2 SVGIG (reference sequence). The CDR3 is CACPHNGRKGEQFF. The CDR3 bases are TGTGCCTGCCCCCACAACGGGAGGAAAGGTGAGCAGTTCTTC.

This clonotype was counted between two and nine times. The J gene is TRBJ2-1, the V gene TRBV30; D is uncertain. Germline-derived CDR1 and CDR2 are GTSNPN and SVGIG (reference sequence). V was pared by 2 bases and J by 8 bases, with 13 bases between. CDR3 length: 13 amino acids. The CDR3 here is CAWSRVVFHEQFF. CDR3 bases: TGTGCCTGGAGTCGAGTAGTATTCCATGAGCAGTTCTTC.

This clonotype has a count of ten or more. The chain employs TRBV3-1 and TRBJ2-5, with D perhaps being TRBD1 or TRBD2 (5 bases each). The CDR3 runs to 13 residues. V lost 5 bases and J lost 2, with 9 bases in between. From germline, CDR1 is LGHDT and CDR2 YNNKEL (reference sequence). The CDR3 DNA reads TGTGCCAGCAGCGAGGGACCACAAGAGACCCAGTACTTC. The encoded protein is CASSEGPQETQYF.

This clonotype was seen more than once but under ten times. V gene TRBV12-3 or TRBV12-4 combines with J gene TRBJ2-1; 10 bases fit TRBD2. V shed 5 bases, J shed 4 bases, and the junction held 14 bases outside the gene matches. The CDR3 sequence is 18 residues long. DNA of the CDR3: TGTGCCAGCAGTCCCCACAGGGCGACTAGCGGGTTTTACAATGAGCAGTTCTTC. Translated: CASSPHRATSGFYNEQFF.

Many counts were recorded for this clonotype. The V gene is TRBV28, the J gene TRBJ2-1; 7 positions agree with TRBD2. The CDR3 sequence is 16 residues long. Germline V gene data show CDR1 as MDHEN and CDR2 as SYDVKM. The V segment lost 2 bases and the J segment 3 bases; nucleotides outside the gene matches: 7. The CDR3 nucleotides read TGTGCCAGCAGTTTAGCCCGACTAGCTTACTACAATGAGCAGTTCTTC. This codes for CASSLARLAYYNEQFF.

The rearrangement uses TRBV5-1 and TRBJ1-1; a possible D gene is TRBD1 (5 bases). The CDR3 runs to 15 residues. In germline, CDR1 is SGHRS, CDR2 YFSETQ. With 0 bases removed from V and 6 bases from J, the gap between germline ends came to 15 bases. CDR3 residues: CASSLAGAGGPEAFF. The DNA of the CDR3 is TGCGCCAGCAGCTTGGCCGGGGCCGGGGGTCCTGAAGCTTTCTTT.

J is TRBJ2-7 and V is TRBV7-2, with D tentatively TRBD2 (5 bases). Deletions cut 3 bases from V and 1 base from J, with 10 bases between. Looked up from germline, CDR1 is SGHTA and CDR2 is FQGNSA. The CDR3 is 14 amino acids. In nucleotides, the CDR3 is TGTGCCAGCAGCTTCGGACGGACTTCCTACGAGCAGTACTTC. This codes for CASSFGRTSYEQYF.

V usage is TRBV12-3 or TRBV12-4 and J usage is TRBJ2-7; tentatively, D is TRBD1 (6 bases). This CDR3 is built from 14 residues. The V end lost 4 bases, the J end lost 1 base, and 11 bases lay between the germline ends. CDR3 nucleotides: TGTGCCAGCAGTTCAACAGGGATATCCTACGAGCAGTACTTC. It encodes CASSSTGISYEQYF.

CDR3 sequence: CASSFRGDSYNEQFF. For the CDR3, the DNA is TGTGCCAGCAGTTTTCGGGGGGACTCCTACAATGAGCAGTTCTTC. This rearrangement joins TRBV27 to TRBJ2-1; 7 nucleotides align to TRBD2. The CDR3 has 15 amino acids. Germline-derived CDR1 and CDR2 are MNHEY and SMNVEV (reference sequence). The J segment lost 0 bases and the V segment lost 3 bases, leaving 2 bases of the junction unmatched.

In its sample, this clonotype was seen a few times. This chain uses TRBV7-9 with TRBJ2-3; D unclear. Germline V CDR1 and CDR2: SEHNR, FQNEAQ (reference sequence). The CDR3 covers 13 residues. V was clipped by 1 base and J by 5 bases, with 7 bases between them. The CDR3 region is CASSLGWGDTQYF. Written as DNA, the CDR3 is TGTGCCAGCAGCTTAGGATGGGGAGATACGCAGTATTTT.

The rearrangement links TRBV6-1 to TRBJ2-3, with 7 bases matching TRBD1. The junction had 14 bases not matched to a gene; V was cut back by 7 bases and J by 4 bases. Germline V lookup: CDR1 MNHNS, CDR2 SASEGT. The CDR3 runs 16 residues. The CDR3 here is CASTTASTGRADTQYF. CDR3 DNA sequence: TGTGCCAGCACCACAGCATCGACAGGGCGGGCAGATACGCAGTATTTT.

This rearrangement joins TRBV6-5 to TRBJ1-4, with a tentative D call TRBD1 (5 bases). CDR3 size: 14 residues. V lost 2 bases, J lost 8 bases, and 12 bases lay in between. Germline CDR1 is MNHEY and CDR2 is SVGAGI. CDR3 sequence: CASSYPEKGEKLFF. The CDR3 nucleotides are TGTGCCAGCAGTTACCCGGAGAAGGGGGAAAAACTGTTTTTT.

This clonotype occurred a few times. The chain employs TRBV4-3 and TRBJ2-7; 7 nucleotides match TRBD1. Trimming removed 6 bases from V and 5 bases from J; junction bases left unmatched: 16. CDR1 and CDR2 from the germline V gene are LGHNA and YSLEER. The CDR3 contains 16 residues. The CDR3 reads CASRPVPPTGFDEQYF. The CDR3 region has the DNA TGCGCCAGCAGGCCCGTTCCGCCGACAGGGTTCGACGAGCAGTACTTC.

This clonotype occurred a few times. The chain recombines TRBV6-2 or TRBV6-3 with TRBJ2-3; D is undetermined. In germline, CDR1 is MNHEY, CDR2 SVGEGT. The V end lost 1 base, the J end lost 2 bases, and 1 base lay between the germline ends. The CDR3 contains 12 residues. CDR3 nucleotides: TGTGCCAGCAGTTACTACACAGATACGCAGTATTTT. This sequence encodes CASSYYTDTQYF.